What follows describes a single T cell receptor beta chain. Its antigen is not identified. Libraries were prepared by immunoSEQ multiplex PCR; TCRdb keeps only in-frame clonotypes and omits some of them. The sample records 430,000 or so clones, around 90% being singletons. The V gene end was trimmed by 7 bases and the J gene end by 1 base; junction bases not matched to a gene: 7. Looked up from germline, CDR1 is SNHLY and CDR2 is FYNNEI. The length of the CDR3 is 14 residues. As to treatment: some 20 received Ad26.COV2.S at low or high dose, single or two shots; several received placebo; per-sample allocation not given. Sampling took place 63 days after the first vaccine or placebo injection. Spike of the Wuhan-strain SARS-CoV-2 was expressed by an Ad26 vector, which formed the vaccine. This sample stems from a study of Ad26.COV2.S vaccination and SARS-CoV-2 variants. Study observations and caveats: The study found higher spike-specific TCR breadth in vaccine than placebo recipients.

The chain employs TRBV2 and TRBJ2-7; 7 bases agree with TRBD1. The starting material was peripheral blood, obtained in a trial of Ad26.COV2.S vaccine versus placebo. The receptor comes from a person aged 18-65 years who received the Ad26.COV2.S COVID-19 vaccine or a placebo. The CDR3 DNA sequence: TGTGCCAGCAACGAACAGGGGCTATCCTACGAGCAGTACTTC. As protein: CASNEQGLSYEQYF.